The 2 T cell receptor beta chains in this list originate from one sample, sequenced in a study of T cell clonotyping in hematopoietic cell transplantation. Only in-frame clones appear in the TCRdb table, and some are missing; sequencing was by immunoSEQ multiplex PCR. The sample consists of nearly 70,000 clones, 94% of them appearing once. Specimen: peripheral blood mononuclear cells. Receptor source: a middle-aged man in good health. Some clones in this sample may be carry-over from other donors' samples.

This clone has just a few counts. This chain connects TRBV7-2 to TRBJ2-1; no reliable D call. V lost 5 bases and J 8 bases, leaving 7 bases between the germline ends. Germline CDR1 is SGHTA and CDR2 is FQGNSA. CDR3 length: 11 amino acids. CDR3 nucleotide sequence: TGTGCCAGCAGCCAGAGGTATGAGCAGTTCTTC. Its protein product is CASSQRYEQFF.

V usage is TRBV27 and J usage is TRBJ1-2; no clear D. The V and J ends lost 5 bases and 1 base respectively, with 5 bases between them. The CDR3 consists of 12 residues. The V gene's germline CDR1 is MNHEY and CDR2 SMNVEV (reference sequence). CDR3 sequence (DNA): TGTGCCAGCAGTGCCCATAACTATGGCTACACCTTC. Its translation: CASSAHNYGYTF.